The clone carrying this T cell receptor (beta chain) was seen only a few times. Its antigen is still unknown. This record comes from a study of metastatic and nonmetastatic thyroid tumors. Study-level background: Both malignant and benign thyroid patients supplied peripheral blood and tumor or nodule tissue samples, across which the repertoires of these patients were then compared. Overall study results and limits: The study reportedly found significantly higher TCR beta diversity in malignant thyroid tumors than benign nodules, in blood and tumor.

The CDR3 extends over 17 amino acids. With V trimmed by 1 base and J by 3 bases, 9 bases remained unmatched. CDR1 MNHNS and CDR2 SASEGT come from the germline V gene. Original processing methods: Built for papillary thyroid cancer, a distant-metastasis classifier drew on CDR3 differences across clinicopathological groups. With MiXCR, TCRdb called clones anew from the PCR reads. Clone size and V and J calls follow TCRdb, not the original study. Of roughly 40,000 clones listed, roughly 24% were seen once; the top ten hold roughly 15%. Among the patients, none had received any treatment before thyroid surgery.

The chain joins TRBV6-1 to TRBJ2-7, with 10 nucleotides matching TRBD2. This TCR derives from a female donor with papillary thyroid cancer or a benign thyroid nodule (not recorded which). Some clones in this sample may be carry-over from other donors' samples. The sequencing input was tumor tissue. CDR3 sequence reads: CASSEVSSGRSFYEQYF. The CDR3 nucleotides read TGTGCCAGCAGTGAAGTTTCTAGCGGGAGATCCTTCTACGAGCAGTACTTC.